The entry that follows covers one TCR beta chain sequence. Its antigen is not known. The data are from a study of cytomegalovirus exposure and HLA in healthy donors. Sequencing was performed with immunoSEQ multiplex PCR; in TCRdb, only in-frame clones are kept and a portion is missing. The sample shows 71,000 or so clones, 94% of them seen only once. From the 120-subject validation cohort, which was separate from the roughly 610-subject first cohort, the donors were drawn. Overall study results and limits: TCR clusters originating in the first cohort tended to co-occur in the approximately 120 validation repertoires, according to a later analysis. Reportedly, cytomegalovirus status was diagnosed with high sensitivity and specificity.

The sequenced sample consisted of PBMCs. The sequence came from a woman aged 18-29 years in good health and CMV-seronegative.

CDR3 in DNA: TGCGCCAGCAGGGACCGGGACAGGATATCGTCTGGGGCCAACGTCCTGACTTTC. Translation: CASRDRDRISSGANVLTF. V and J are TRBV4-1 and TRBJ2-6; 8 bases fit TRBD1. CDR3 size: 18 residues. Germline V gives CDR1 MGHRA, CDR2 YSYEKL. Trimming took 6 bases from V and 1 from J; bases not matched to a gene: 11.